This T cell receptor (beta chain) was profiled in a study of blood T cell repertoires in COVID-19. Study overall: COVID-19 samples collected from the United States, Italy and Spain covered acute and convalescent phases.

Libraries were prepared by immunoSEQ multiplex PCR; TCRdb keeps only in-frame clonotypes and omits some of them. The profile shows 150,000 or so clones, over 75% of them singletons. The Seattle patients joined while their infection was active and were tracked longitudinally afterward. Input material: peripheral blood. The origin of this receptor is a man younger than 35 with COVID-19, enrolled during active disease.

In DNA form, the CDR3 reads TGTGCCACCAGTGACCGAGGGACTAGCGGGAGGCTGGACGAGCAGTACTTC. Encoded protein: CATSDRGTSGRLDEQYF. The gene calls are TRBV24-1 and TRBJ2-7; 15 bases fit TRBD2. V lost 4 bases to trimming and J lost 5 bases; unmatched junction nucleotides: 8. Germline V gene sequence: CDR1 KGHDR, CDR2 SFDVKD. The CDR3 length is 17 residues.